The next 5 T cell receptor beta chains were all read from a single sample in a study of beta chain features in type 1 diabetes. These receptors' targets are unknown. Study-wide findings and caveats: People with Type 1 diabetes carried modestly yet significantly shorter TCRB CDR3s in all four CD4+ subsets.

Sequenced material consisted of expressed TCRB transcripts (all of the isolated RNA was reverse transcribed). Measured with immunoSEQ multiplex PCR; TCRdb has only the in-frame clones, and not every one. Of about 250,000 clones in the sample, roughly 11% were seen once. Sample: naive CD4+ T cells from blood. Receptors were obtained from a young man with type 1 diabetes.

This clone was counted only a few times. The chain has TRBV28 and TRBJ1-2; TRBD1 matches at 7 bases. After removal of 7 bases from V and 6 bases from J, the junction contained 5 bases not matched to a gene. CDR1 is MDHEN, CDR2 SYDVKM, per germline. CDR3 length equals 12 residues. Written as DNA, the CDR3 is TGTGCCAGCACCCAGGGGGGCAATGGCTACACCTTC. It encodes CASTQGGNGYTF.

This clone was found a few times. The chain carries TRBV5-4 and TRBJ2-1; TRBD1 matches at 8 bases. Germline assignment: CDR1 SGHNT and CDR2 YYREEE (reference sequence). The CDR3 loop spans 14 amino acids. Unmatched junction bases numbered 4, after V lost 0 bases and J lost 8 bases. Here the CDR3 reads CASSLAAGGYEQFF. Here the CDR3 DNA reads TGTGCCAGCAGCTTGGCGGCAGGGGGCTATGAGCAGTTCTTC. Looking up the rest from reference TRBV5-4 and TRBJ2-1 gives the full variable domain: ETGVTQSPTHLIKTRGQQVTLRCSSQSGHNTVSWYQQALGQGPQFIFQYYREEENGRGNFPPRFSGLQFPNYSSELNVNALELDDSALYLCASSLAAGGYEQFFGPGTRLTVL.

This clone was counted only a few times. V and J are TRBV27 and TRBJ2-7, with TRBD1 matching 7 bases. The V and J ends lost 5 bases and 0 bases, in that order; junction bases with no gene match: 7. Germline CDR1 MNHEY, CDR2 SMNVEV (reference sequence). The CDR3 contains 15 residues. The CDR3 is CASSQGQPSSYEQYF. Here the CDR3 DNA reads TGTGCCAGCAGTCAGGGACAGCCGAGCTCCTACGAGCAGTACTTC.

The rearrangement joins TRBV27 to TRBJ1-6; D is unclear. V lost 4 bases to trimming and J lost 10 bases, with 17 bases between them. There are 15 residues in the CDR3. The germline V gene encodes CDR1 MNHEY and CDR2 SMNVEV (reference sequence). The CDR3 region has the DNA TGTGCCAGCAGTTCTCAAGGCGTCCGGAGGTCACCCCTCCACTTT. It is translated as CASSSQGVRRSPLHF.

The CDR3 DNA reads as TGTGCCAGCAGCGTAGGCAGCGGGGGCTGGAATGAGCAGTTCTTC. Translation: CASSVGSGGWNEQFF. J is TRBJ2-1 and V is TRBV9; 8 bases agree with TRBD2. The length of the CDR3 is 15 residues. The trim removed 0 bases at V and 7 bases at J, leaving 6 bases unmatched. CDR1 and CDR2 (germline): SGDLS, YYNGEE. The entire variable domain, with the rest obtained from reference TRBV9 and TRBJ2-1, is as follows: DSGVTQTPKHLITATGQRVTLRCSPRSGDLSVYWYQQSLDQGLQFLIQYYNGEERAKGNILERFSAQQFPDLHSELNLSSLELGDSALYFCASSVGSGGWNEQFFGPGTRLTVL.